This T cell receptor (beta chain) was found in a study of control samples from healthy donors and cancer patients. The CDR3 consists of 15 residues. Trimming stripped 4 bases from V and 3 bases from J, with 13 bases between. Germline loops: CDR1 LNHDA, CDR2 SQIVND (reference sequence). Libraries were prepared by immunoSEQ multiplex PCR; TCRdb keeps only in-frame clonotypes and omits some of them. Among fewer than 85,000 clones listed, 94% were seen once. Specimen: blood. This clonotype was obtained from a woman in her 30s in good health. The chain recombines TRBV19 with TRBJ2-1; the D gene is possibly TRBD2 (5 bases). This chain's CDR3 is CASSSLNGVYNEQFF. In nucleotides, the CDR3 is TGTGCCAGTAGTAGCCTGAACGGGGTCTACAATGAGCAGTTCTTC.